Listed below are T cell receptor beta chains from one sample, sequenced in a study of blood T cell repertoires in COVID-19. TCRdb's table, derived via immunoSEQ multiplex PCR, lists solely in-frame clones and lacks some. The data show roughly 380,000 clones, with about 90% seen just once and 2.5% to 3% held by the top ten. Specimen: PBMCs or T cells enriched from blood (not recorded which). The source is a woman aged 25-40 years who had recovered from COVID-19. Each CDR3 is given with its conserved first and last residue. The D gene is left open where the match is weak. Expanded clones get a size class; other rows say once, few or many, or leave the size out.

>-|few|TRBJ1-2|TRBV2
CASSEAGAAGYTF
TGTGCCAGCAGTGAAGCAGGGGCCGCTGGCTACACCTTC
>TRBD2|-|TRBJ2-7|TRBV6-5
CASSRGTSGSYEQYF
TGTGCCAGCAGCCGTGGGACTAGCGGATCCTACGAGCAGTACTTC
>-|-|TRBJ1-2|TRBV28
CASSDLYGYTF
TGTGCCAGCAGTGATCTATATGGCTACACCTTC
>TRBD2|-|TRBJ2-7|TRBV7-9
CASSPGLAGPYEQYF
TGTGCCAGCAGCCCCGGACTAGCGGGGCCCTACGAGCAGTACTTC
>-|-|TRBJ2-7|TRBV20-1
CSASGSYEQYF
TGCAGTGCTAGTGGCAGTTACGAGCAGTACTTC
>-|-|TRBJ2-7|TRBV19
CASSIELVPFYEQYF
TGTGCCAGTAGTATAGAGCTAGTGCCTTTCTACGAGCAGTACTTC
>-|once|TRBJ1-6|TRBV18
CASLRVAGSPLHF
TGTGCCAGCTTGCGGGTAGCCGGTTCACCCCTCCACTTT
>TRBD2|-|TRBJ2-7|TRBV4-1
CASSQRGLAGGSYEQYF
TGCGCCAGCAGCCAGAGAGGACTAGCGGGAGGGAGTTACGAGCAGTACTTC
>TRBD1|once|TRBJ1-6|TRBV30
CAWGSHRGFSPLHF
TGTGCCTGGGGGAGTCACAGGGGATTTTCACCCCTCCACTTT
>-|-|TRBJ2-7|TRBV5-1
CASSYTGTSYEQYF
TGCGCCAGCAGCTATACAGGTACTTCCTACGAGCAGTACTTC
>TRBD2|-|TRBJ2-2|TRBV24-1
CATRGTSGTGELFF
TGTGCCACCAGGGGGACTAGTGGGACCGGGGAGCTGTTTTTT
>-|-|TRBJ2-6|TRBV21-1
CASSCPSSGANVLTF
TGTGCCAGCAGCTGCCCTAGCTCCGGGGCCAACGTCCTGACTTTC
>-|-|TRBJ2-2|TRBV5-4
CASSAGYGVGAELFF
TGTGCCAGCAGCGCGGGGTATGGGGTGGGCGCGGAGCTGTTTTTT
>-|-|TRBJ2-7|TRBV6-5
CASSYSNIPRYEQYF
TGTGCCAGCAGTTACTCGAATATCCCGCGCTACGAGCAGTACTTC
>-|-|TRBJ1-1|TRBV6-5
CASSTGGTEAFF
TGTGCCAGCAGCACGGGGGGCACTGAAGCTTTCTTT
>-|-|TRBJ2-1|TRBV29-1
CSTSAGVHEQFF
TGCAGCACTTCCGCAGGGGTCCATGAGCAGTTCTTC
>TRBD1|-|TRBJ2-7|TRBV7-9
CASSEGTGGDEQYF
TGTGCCAGCAGCGAAGGGACAGGGGGAGACGAGCAGTACTTC
>TRBD1|-|TRBJ2-3|TRBV7-9
CASSLVGTGSTDTQYF
TGTGCCAGCAGCCTGGTCGGGACAGGTAGCACAGATACGCAGTATTTT
>TRBD2|-|TRBJ2-2|TRBV2
CASSARGDTGELFF
TGTGCCAGCAGTGCCCGGGGGGACACCGGGGAGCTGTTTTTT
>-|-|TRBJ2-7|TRBV7-2
CASSLQGNPYEQYF
TGTGCCAGCAGCTTACAGGGAAACCCCTACGAGCAGTACTTC
>TRBD2|-|TRBJ2-5|TRBV24-1
CATSSSLAGGQETQYF
TGTGCCACCAGTTCCTCGCTAGCGGGGGGGCAAGAGACCCAGTACTTC
>TRBD1|-|TRBJ2-7|TRBV14
CASSRDSSSYEQYF
TGTGCCAGCAGCCGGGACAGCTCCTCCTACGAGCAGTACTTC
>TRBD1|-|TRBJ1-5|TRBV7-9
CASSSVTGGLGQPQHF
TGTGCCAGCAGCTCGGTGACAGGGGGCCTGGGTCAGCCCCAGCATTTT
>-|-|TRBJ1-1|TRBV18
CASSPRTEQDTEAFF
TGTGCCAGCTCACCCCGGACCGAACAGGACACTGAAGCTTTCTTT
>-|-|TRBJ1-5|TRBV28
CASSLQNSNQPQHF
TGTGCCAGCAGTTTACAGAATAGCAATCAGCCCCAGCATTTT
>TRBD1|-|TRBJ2-2|TRBV24-1
CATSDTGQGAAGELFF
TGTGCCACCAGTGACACAGGACAGGGGGCGGCCGGGGAGCTGTTTTTT
>TRBD1|-|TRBJ2-1|TRBV5-6
CATQTGTYNEQFF
TGTGCCACACAGACAGGGACCTACAATGAGCAGTTCTTC
>-|few|TRBJ1-3|TRBV11-2
CASSLGSAGNTIYF
TGTGCCAGCAGCTTAGGATCAGCGGGAAACACCATATATTTT
>TRBD1|few|TRBJ2-7|TRBV29-1
CSVRLGGAYEQYF
TGCAGCGTTCGGCTAGGGGGCGCTTACGAGCAGTACTTC
>TRBD2|-|TRBJ2-7|TRBV9
CASSGSGTSGIEQYF
TGTGCCAGCAGCGGTTCCGGGACTAGCGGGATCGAGCAGTACTTC
>TRBD2|-|TRBJ2-7|TRBV7-2
CASSLGGSGINEQYF
TGTGCCAGCAGCCTCGGTGGTAGCGGGATAAACGAGCAGTACTTC
>-|-|TRBJ1-5|TRBV14
CASSMYSNQPQHF
TGTGCCAGCAGCATGTATAGCAATCAGCCCCAGCATTTT
>TRBD2|-|TRBJ2-5|TRBV5-4
CASSEKTSGGETQYF
TGTGCCAGCAGCGAAAAGACTAGCGGGGGAGAGACCCAGTACTTC
>TRBD2|-|TRBJ2-6|TRBV5-1
CASSTGTSGSSGANVLTF
TGCGCCAGCAGCACGGGGACTAGCGGAAGCTCTGGGGCCAACGTCCTGACTTTC
>TRBD1|-|TRBJ1-1|TRBV13
CASSPAGTGGLGTEAFF
TGTGCCAGCAGCCCAGCCGGGACAGGGGGCTTGGGGACTGAAGCTTTCTTT
>-|-|TRBJ2-5|TRBV28
CASSLVSQETQYF
TGTGCCAGCAGTCTGGTTAGTCAAGAGACCCAGTACTTC
>TRBD2|-|TRBJ2-1|TRBV2
CASQRGSGSRDEQFF
TGTGCCAGCCAGAGGGGTAGCGGGAGTCGGGATGAGCAGTTCTTC
>TRBD1|-|TRBJ2-1|TRBV7-2
CASSPTRDSYNEQFF
TGTGCCAGCAGCCCCACACGGGACAGTTACAATGAGCAGTTCTTC
>-|-|TRBJ2-1|TRBV28
CASTYLRGSSYNEQFF
TGTGCCAGCACCTATCTTCGGGGGAGCTCCTACAATGAGCAGTTCTTC
>TRBD2|-|TRBJ2-2|TRBV29-1
CSVEVRGGPTGELFF
TGCAGCGTTGAAGTCCGGGGAGGGCCCACCGGGGAGCTGTTTTTT
>-|-|TRBJ1-1|TRBV12-3/TRBV12-4
CASSLHGEAFF
TGTGCCAGCAGTTTACACGGTGAAGCTTTCTTT
>-|-|TRBJ1-2|TRBV6-4
CASRGPYGYTF
TGTGCCAGCAGGGGGCCCTATGGCTACACCTTC
>TRBD1|-|TRBJ1-4|TRBV7-9
CASTEGGLREKLFF
TGTGCCAGCACAGAAGGGGGCTTGCGGGAAAAACTGTTTTTT
>-|-|TRBJ2-5|TRBV5-1
CASSLSRGPQETQYF
TGCGCCAGCAGCTTGTCGCGGGGGCCTCAAGAGACCCAGTACTTC
>TRBD1|-|TRBJ2-7|TRBV9
CASSPGVGTGVSEQYF
TGTGCCAGCAGCCCAGGGGTGGGGACAGGGGTGTCCGAGCAGTACTTC
>TRBD1|-|TRBJ1-3|TRBV7-8
CASSRFGTGEENTIYF
TGTGCCAGCAGCCGATTCGGGACAGGGGAGGAAAACACCATATATTTT
>-|-|TRBJ1-5|TRBV13
CASSLGWPNQPQHF
TGTGCCAGCAGCTTAGGATGGCCTAATCAGCCCCAGCATTTT
>-|-|TRBJ2-2|TRBV21-1
CASSKGDRPNTGELFF
TGTGCCAGCAGCAAAGGGGACAGACCGAACACCGGGGAGCTGTTTTTT
>-|-|TRBJ2-1|TRBV5-8
CASSRRGGPGQYEQFF
TGTGCCAGCAGCCGGAGGGGCGGGCCGGGTCAGTATGAGCAGTTCTTC
>TRBD2|-|TRBJ2-1|TRBV29-1
CSVEDHSPWFRGRLNNEQFF
TGCAGCGTTGAAGATCACAGTCCTTGGTTCCGCGGGAGGCTCAACAATGAGCAGTTCTTC
>-|-|TRBJ1-1|TRBV6-1
CASSEYMNTEAFF
TGTGCCAGCAGTGAATATATGAACACTGAAGCTTTCTTT
>-|-|TRBJ1-1|TRBV25-1
CASSEYGTPTGGAFF
TGTGCCAGCAGTGAATATGGCACTCCCACCGGAGGGGCTTTCTTT
>-|-|TRBJ1-1|TRBV3-1/TRBV3-2
CASSQGGPGTEAFF
TGTGCCAGCAGCCAAGGAGGGCCGGGCACTGAAGCTTTCTTT
>TRBD1|-|TRBJ2-5|TRBV11-2
CASSSIRTGMKTQYF
TGTGCCAGCAGCTCAATCCGGACAGGAATGAAGACCCAGTACTTC
>TRBD2|-|TRBJ2-7|TRBV19
CASSRRLAGGSYEQYF
TGTGCCAGTAGTAGAAGACTAGCGGGAGGCTCCTACGAGCAGTACTTC
>-|-|TRBJ1-2|TRBV7-9
CASSLGGVDGYTF
TGTGCCAGCAGCTTAGGGGGGGTAGATGGCTACACCTTC